This T cell receptor beta chain was sequenced during a study of blood T cell repertoires in COVID-19. The protocol was immunoSEQ multiplex PCR, while the TCRdb copy is restricted to in-frame clones and leaves out a portion. The table has 99,000 or so clones, 65% to 90% seen once. CDR3 size: 15 residues. Trimming cost V 7 bases and J 6 bases; bases outside gene matches: 6. Germline V gene sequence: CDR1 KGHDR, CDR2 SFDVKD. The chain uses TRBV24-1 and TRBJ2-1, with 12 bases aligning to TRBD1. The clonotype comes from a man aged 45 to 65 with acute or convalescent COVID-19. Sequenced sample: peripheral blood. The CDR3 sequence: CATRPGGQGANEQFF. The CDR3 bases are TGTGCCACCAGGCCCGGGGGACAGGGGGCCAATGAGCAGTTCTTC.